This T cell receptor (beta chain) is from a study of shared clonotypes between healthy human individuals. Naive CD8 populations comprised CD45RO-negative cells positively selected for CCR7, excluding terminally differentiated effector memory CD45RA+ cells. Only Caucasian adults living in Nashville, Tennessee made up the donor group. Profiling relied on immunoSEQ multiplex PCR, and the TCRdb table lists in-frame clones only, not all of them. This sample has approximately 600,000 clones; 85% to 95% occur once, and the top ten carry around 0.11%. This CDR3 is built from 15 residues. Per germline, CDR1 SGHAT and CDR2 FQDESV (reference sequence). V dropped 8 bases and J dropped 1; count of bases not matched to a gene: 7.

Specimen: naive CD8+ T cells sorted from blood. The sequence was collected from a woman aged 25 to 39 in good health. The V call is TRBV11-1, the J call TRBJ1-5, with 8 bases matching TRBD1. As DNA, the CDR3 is TGTGCCAGCGGCGACAGGGGCCCCAGCAATCAGCCCCAGCATTTT. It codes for CASGDRGPSNQPQHF.